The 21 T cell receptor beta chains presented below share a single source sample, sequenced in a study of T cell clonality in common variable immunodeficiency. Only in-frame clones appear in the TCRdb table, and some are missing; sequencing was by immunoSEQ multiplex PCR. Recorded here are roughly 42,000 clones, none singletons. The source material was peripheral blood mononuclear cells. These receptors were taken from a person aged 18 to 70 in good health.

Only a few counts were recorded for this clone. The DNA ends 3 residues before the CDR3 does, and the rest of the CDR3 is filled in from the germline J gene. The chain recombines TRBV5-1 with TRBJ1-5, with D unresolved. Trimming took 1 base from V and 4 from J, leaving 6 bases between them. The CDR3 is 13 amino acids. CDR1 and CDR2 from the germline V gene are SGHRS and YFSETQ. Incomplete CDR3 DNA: TGCGCCAGCAGCTTGCCAGGAAATCAGCCC. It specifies CASSLPGNQP. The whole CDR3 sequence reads CASSLPGNQPQHF.

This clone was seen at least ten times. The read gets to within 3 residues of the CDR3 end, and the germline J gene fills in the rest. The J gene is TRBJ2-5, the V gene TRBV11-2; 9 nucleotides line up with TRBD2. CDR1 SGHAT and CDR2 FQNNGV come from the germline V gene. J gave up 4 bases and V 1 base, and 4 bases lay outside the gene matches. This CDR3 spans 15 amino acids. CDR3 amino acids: CASSLGAGGGETQYF. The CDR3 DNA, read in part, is TGTGCCAGCAGCTTAGGTGCGGGGGGGGGAGAGACC.

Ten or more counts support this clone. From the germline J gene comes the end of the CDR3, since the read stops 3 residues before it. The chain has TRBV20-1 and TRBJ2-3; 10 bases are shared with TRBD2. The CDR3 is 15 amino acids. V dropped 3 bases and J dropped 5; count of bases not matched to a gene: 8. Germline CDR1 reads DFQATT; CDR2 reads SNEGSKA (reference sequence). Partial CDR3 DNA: TGCAGTGCTAGTAAGAGTGAGCGGGAGGGAGATACG. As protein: CSASKSEREGDT. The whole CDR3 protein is CSASKSEREGDTQYF.

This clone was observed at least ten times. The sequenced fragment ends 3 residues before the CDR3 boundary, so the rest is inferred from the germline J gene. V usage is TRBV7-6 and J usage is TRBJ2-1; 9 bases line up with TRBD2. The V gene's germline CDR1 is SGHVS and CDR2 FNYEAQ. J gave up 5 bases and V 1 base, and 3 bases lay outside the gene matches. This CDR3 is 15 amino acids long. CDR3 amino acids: CASSLVLAGNNEQFF. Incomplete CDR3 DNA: TGTGCCAGCAGCTTAGTTCTAGCGGGGAACAATGAG.

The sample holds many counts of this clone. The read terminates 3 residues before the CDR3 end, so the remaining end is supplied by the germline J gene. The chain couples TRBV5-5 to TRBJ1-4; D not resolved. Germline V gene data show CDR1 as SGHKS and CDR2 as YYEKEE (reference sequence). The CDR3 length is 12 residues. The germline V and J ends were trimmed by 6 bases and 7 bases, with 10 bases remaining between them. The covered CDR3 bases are TGTGCCAGCAACCTTGTTAGTGAAAAA. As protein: CASNLVSEK. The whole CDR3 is CASNLVSEKLFF. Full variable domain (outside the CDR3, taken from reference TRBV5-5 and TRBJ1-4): DAGVTQSPTHLIKTRGQQVTLRCSPISGHKSVSWYQQVLGQGPQFIFQYYEKEERGRGNFPDRFSARQFPNYSSELNVNALLLGDSALYLCASNLVSEKLFFGSGTQLSVL.

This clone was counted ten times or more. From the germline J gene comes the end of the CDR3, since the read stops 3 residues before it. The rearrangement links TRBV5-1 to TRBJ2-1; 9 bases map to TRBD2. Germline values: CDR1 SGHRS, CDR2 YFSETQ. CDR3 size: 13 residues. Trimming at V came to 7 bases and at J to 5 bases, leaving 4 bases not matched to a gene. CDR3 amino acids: CASASGINNEQFF. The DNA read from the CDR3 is TGCGCCAGCGCTAGCGGGATAAACAATGAG. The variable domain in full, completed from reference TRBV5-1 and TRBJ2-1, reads KAGVTQTPRYLIKTRGQQVTLSCSPISGHRSVSWYQQTPGQGLQFLFEYFSETQRNKGNFPGRFSGRQFSNSRSEMNVSTLELGDSALYLCASASGINNEQFFGPGTRLTVL.

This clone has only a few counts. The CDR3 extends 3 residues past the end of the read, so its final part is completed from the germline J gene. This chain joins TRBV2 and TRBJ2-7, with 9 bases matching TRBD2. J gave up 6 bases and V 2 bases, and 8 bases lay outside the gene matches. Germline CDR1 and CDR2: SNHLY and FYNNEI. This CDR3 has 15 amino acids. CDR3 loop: CASSEQLAGVPEQYF. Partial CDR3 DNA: TGTGCCAGCAGTGAACAGTTAGCGGGAGTTCCCGAG.

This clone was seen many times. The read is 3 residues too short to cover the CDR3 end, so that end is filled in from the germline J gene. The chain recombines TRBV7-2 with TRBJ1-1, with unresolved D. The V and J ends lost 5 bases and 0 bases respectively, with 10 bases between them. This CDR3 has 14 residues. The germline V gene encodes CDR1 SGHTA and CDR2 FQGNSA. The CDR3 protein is CASSLGILNTEAFF. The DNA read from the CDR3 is TGTGCCAGCAGCCTCGGTATATTGAACACTGAA.

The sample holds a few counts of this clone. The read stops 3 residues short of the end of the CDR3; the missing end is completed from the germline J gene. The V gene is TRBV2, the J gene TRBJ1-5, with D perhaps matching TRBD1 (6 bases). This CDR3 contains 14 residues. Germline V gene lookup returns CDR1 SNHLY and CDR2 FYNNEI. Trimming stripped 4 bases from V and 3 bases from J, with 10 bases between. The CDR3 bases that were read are TGTGCCAGCAGTGCCAACAGGGTCAATCAGCCC. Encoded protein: CASSANRVNQP. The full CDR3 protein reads CASSANRVNQPQHF.

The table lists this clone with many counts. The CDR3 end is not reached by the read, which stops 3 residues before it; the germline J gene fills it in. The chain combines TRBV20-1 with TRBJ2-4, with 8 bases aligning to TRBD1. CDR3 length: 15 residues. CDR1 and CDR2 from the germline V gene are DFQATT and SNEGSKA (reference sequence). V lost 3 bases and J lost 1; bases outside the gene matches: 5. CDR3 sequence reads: CSASRTGKAKNIQYF. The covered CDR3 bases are TGCAGTGCTAGCCGGACAGGGAAGGCCAAAAACATT.

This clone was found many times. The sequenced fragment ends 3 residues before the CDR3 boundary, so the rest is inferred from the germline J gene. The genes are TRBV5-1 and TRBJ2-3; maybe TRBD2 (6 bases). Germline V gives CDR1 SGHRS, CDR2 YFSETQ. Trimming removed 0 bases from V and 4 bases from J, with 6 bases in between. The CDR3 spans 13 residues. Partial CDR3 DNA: TGCGCCAGCAGCTTGGCGGGGGCAGATACG. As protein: CASSLAGADT. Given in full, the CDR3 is CASSLAGADTQYF.

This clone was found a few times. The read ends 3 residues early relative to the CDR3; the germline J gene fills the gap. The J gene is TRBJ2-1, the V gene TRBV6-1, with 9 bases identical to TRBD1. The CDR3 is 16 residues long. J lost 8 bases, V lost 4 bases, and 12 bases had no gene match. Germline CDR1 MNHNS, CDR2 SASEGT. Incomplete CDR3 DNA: TGTGCCAGCAGTGTAACGACGGGACAGGGAGGGGATGAG. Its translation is CASSVTTGQGGDE. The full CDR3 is CASSVTTGQGGDEQFF.

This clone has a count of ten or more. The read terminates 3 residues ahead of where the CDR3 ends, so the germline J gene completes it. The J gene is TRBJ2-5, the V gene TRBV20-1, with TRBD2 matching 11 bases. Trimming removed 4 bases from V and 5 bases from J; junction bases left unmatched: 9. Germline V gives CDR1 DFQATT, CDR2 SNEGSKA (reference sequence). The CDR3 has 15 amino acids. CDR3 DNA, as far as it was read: TGCAGTGCTACACAACTAGCGGGAGCCTTGGAGACC. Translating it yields CSATQLAGALET. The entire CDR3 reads CSATQLAGALETQYF.

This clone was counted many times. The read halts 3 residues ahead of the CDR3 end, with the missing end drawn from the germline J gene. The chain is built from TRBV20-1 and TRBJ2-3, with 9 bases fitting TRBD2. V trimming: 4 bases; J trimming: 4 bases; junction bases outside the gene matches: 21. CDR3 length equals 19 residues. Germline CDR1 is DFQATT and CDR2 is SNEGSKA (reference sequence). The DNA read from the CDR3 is TGCAGTGCTACAATCCGACTTCGCGGGGGGGCCGGTAGGGCAGATACG. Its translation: CSATIRLRGGAGRADT. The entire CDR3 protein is CSATIRLRGGAGRADTQYF.

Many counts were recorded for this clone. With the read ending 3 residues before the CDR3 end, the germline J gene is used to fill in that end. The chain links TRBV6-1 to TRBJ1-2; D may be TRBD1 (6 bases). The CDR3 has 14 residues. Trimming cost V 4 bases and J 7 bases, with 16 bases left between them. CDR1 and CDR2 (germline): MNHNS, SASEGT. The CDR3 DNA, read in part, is TGTGCCAGCAGTGGCTACAGGGTACTAGGTGGC. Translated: CASSGYRVLGG. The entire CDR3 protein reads CASSGYRVLGGYTF.

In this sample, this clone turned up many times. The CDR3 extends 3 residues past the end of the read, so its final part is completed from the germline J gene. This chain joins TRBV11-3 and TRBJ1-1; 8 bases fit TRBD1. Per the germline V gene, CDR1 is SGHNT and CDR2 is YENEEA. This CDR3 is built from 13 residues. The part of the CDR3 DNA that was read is TGTGCCAGCAGCCAAGGACAGGGAGCCAAA. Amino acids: CASSQGQGAK. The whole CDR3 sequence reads CASSQGQGAKAFF. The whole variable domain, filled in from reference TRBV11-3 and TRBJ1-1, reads EAGVVQSPRYKIIEKKQPVAFWCNPISGHNTLYWYLQNLGQGPELLIRYENEEAVDDSQLPKDRFSAERLKGVDSTLKIQPAELGDSAVYLCASSQGQGAKAFFGQGTRLTVV.

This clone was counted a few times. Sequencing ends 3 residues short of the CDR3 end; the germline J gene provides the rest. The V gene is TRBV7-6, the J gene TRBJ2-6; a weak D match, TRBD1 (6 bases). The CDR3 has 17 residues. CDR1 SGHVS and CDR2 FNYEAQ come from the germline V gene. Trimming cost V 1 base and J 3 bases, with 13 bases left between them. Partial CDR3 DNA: TGTGCCAGCAGCTTAGACAGGGTGAGGGATGGGGCCAACGTC. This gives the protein CASSLDRVRDGANV. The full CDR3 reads CASSLDRVRDGANVLTF.

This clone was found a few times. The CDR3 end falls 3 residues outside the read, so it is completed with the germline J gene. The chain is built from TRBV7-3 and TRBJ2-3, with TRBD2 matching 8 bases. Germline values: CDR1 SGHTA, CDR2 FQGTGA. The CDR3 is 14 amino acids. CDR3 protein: CASSLTAGEETQYF. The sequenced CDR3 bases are TGTGCCAGCAGCTTAACAGCGGGGGAAGAGACG.

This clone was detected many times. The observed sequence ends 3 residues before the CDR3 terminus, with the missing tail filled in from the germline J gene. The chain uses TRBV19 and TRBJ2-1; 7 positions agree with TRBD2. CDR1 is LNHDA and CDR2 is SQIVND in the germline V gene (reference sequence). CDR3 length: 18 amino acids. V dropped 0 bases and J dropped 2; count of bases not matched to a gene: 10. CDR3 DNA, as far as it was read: TGTGCCAGTAGTATAGAGGGGCCAGCGGGAAAGACCTACAATGAG. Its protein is CASSIEGPAGKTYNE. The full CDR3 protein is CASSIEGPAGKTYNEQFF.

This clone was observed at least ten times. The CDR3 bases that were read are TGTGCCAGCAGCCGAGGGACAATATCGAACACCGGGGAG. Translated, it gives CASSRGTISNTGE. The CDR3, in full, reads CASSRGTISNTGELFF. The genes are TRBV7-8 and TRBJ2-2; TRBD1 might be the D (6 bases). The read ends 3 residues early relative to the CDR3; the germline J gene fills the gap. The CDR3 extends over 16 amino acids. Looked up from germline, CDR1 is SGHVS and CDR2 is FQNEAQ. Trimming pared 5 bases from V and 0 bases from J, leaving 13 bases between.

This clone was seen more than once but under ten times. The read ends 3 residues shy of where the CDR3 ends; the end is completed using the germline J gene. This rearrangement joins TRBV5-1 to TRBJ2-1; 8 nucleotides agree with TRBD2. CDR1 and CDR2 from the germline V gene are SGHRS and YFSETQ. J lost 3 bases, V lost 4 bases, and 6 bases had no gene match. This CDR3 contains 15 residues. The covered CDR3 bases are TGCGCCAGCAGCCCGACCGGGACTAGCTACAATGAG. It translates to CASSPTGTSYNE. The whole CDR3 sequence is CASSPTGTSYNEQFF.